These T cell receptor beta chains were read from a single sample in a study of shared clonotypes between healthy human individuals. Sequenced by immunoSEQ multiplex PCR; TCRdb stores in-frame clones only, minus some. The data hold under 1,100,000 clones, with around 74% observed a single time. Sequencing was done on a sample of memory CD4+ T cells sorted from blood. These receptors all stem from a man younger than 35 in good health. The conserved cysteine and the conserved F or W are not part of the CDR3 here.

v_call cdr3_length cdr3_aa
TRBV20-1 9 SAQGRDSEY
TRBV28 15 ASSPDRAHYSNQPQH
TRBV9 14 ASSVGGLGTTGELF
TRBV4-2 15 ASSQDMGLAHQDTQY
TRBV9 13 ASSVEERGRNGYT
TRBV6-5 13 ASSYDQRGEKTQY
TRBV5-1 12 ASSGQGLGTEAF
TRBV19 11 ASSNQVPGPQH
TRBV19 11 ASRPLTGTEQY
TRBV28 11 ASSLGAYNEQF
TRBV5-1 12 ASSLSGIPYEQY
TRBV5-1 13 ASSLGVGGNSPLH
TRBV7-7 14 ASSQGPGGTNEKLF
TRBV7-9 12 ASSSSGGGETQY
TRBV9 16 ASSVGAGGPSNTGELF
TRBV2 16 ASSDLLHRGFGNQPQH